This T cell receptor (beta chain) derives from a study of cytomegalovirus exposure and HLA in healthy donors. Whole-study results and caveats: Sequencing artifact likely explains a cluster of highly shared sequence variants. TCR beta sequences reportedly predicted the HLA-A and HLA-B alleles of most subjects accurately. Common viral pathogens seemed to be connected with several of the most significant clusters, according to a later analysis.

Amplification used 60 Vbeta primers and 13 Jbeta primers. Authors' analysis steps: Counted up in a later analysis, unique TCR beta chains came to some 82 million, with about 9.9 million shared. Profiled with immunoSEQ multiplex PCR; TCRdb holds only in-frame clones, not every one. Clonal size and the V and J genes are those of that table, whereas D and trimming came from the DNA. The repertoire holds 150,000 to 200,000 clones, roughly 88% seen once, with about 1.2% in the top ten. Details on this clone: What it binds is not known.

The CDR3 is 17 residues long. Germline values: CDR1 LGHNA, CDR2 YSLEER. V shed 0 bases and J 3 bases; nucleotides not matched to a gene: 6. Sequenced: PBMCs. The chain is built from TRBV4-3 and TRBJ2-1; TRBD1 matches 9 bases. The clonotype comes from a boy under 10 years old in good health and CMV-seronegative. CDR3 DNA sequence: TGCGCCAGCAGCCAAGATGAGCGGACAGGGGTCTACAATGAGCAGTTCTTC. Protein sequence: CASSQDERTGVYNEQFF.